The 21 T cell receptor beta chains listed next were all sequenced from one sample in a study of blood T cell repertoires in COVID-19. Assay used: immunoSEQ multiplex PCR; TCRdb lists only in-frame clones, some missing. The top ten clones hold roughly 0.84% of a sample with over 450,000 clones, 89% of them seen once. The material sequenced was peripheral blood. The receptors were gathered from a man in his late teens or twenties with COVID-19, enrolled during active disease.

This chain connects TRBV11-2 to TRBJ1-2; 8 positions match TRBD1. This CDR3 has 13 amino acids. The germline V gene has CDR1 SGHAT and CDR2 FQNNGV. V lost 5 bases and J lost 6; bases outside the gene matches: 5. The chain's CDR3 is CASSLSTGDGYTF. The CDR3 nucleotides are TGTGCCAGCAGCCTCTCGACAGGGGATGGCTACACCTTC. Full variable domain (rest looked up from reference TRBV11-2 and TRBJ1-2): EAGVAQSPRYKIIEKRQSVAFWCNPISGHATLYWYQQILGQGPKLLIQFQNNGVVDDSQLPKDRFSAERLKGVDSTLKIQPAKLEDSAVYLCASSLSTGDGYTFGSGTRLTVV.

CDR3 loop: CASSFQDRVFYEQYF. In DNA form, the CDR3 reads TGTGCCAGCAGCTTCCAGGACAGGGTTTTTTACGAGCAGTACTTC. The chain uses TRBV5-5 and TRBJ2-7; 8 bases match TRBD1. The CDR3 contains 15 residues. Unmatched junction bases numbered 8, after V lost 2 bases and J lost 4 bases. Germline CDR1 SGHKS, CDR2 YYEKEE (reference sequence).

This clone is a singleton in its sample. The chain employs TRBV19 and TRBJ2-1; 7 positions match TRBD2. The junction had 4 bases not matched to a gene; V was cut back by 6 bases and J by 5 bases. Germline CDR1 and CDR2: LNHDA and SQIVND (reference sequence). The CDR3 has 13 amino acids. The DNA of the CDR3 is TGTGCCAGTAGCACAGGACTAGACAATGAGCAGTTCTTC. Its protein product is CASSTGLDNEQFF.

The chain carries TRBV7-6 and TRBJ2-4; a possible D gene is TRBD1 (6 bases). The V end lost 5 bases, the J end lost 5 bases, and 10 bases lay between the germline ends. The CDR3 covers 13 residues. Germline CDR1 reads SGHVS; CDR2 reads FNYEAQ. The CDR3: CASSPWTENIQYF. CDR3 DNA sequence: TGTGCCAGCAGCCCCTGGACAGAAAACATTCAGTACTTC.

CDR3 nucleotide sequence: TGTGCCAGCAGCCAGGACACCGGGTCGAACACTGAAGCTTTCTTT. Residues: CASSQDTGSNTEAFF. The genes are TRBV4-2 and TRBJ1-1; D possibly corresponds to TRBD1 (5 bases). Per the germline V gene, CDR1 is LGHNA and CDR2 is YNFKEQ. The ends were cut back, 3 bases at V and 1 base at J, with 12 bases in the middle. This CDR3 comprises 15 residues.

The rearrangement links TRBV18 to TRBJ1-5, with 8 bases that match TRBD1. CDR1 is KGHSH and CDR2 is LQKENI in the germline V gene. There are 16 residues in the CDR3. V gave up 2 bases and J gave up 4 bases; unmatched junction bases: 7. The CDR3 bases are TGTGCCAGCTCACCATCCCGGACAGGGAGGAATCAGCCCCAGCATTTT. This sequence encodes CASSPSRTGRNQPQHF.

The CDR3 DNA is TGTGCCAGCTCCGGGCAGGGACTCTCAGATACGCAGTATTTT. Translated: CASSGQGLSDTQYF. The chain recombines TRBV5-4 with TRBJ2-3; TRBD2 might be the D (6 bases). This CDR3 has 14 amino acids. CDR1 and CDR2 from the germline V gene are SGHNT and YYREEE (reference sequence). With 7 bases removed from V and 4 bases from J, the gap between germline ends came to 16 bases.

The chain uses TRBV7-3 and TRBJ2-3; 8 bases align to TRBD1. Trimming took 1 base from V and 6 from J; bases not matched to a gene: 9. The CDR3 loop spans 16 amino acids. From germline, CDR1 is SGHTA and CDR2 FQGTGA. CDR3 loop: CASSLNTRAGGDTQYF. CDR3 bases: TGTGCCAGCAGCTTAAATACCCGCGCAGGGGGCGATACGCAGTATTTT.

The rearrangement links TRBV5-1 to TRBJ2-1, with D possibly being TRBD1 (5 bases). V lost 1 base and J 9 bases, leaving 14 bases between the germline ends. Germline assignment: CDR1 SGHRS and CDR2 YFSETQ. The CDR3 is 14 amino acids. The CDR3 loop reads CASSLSPGPGEQFF. The CDR3 coding sequence is TGCGCCAGCAGCTTGAGCCCAGGGCCCGGTGAGCAGTTCTTC.

The rearrangement joins TRBV6-1 to TRBJ2-1; D may be TRBD2 (6 bases). This CDR3 spans 16 amino acids. The germline gives CDR1 MNHNS, CDR2 SASEGT. V lost 3 bases and J 0 bases, leaving 12 bases between the germline ends. DNA of the CDR3: TGTGCCAGCAGTGATAGTCTAGCGAGCTCCTACAATGAGCAGTTCTTC. This encodes CASSDSLASSYNEQFF.

Written as DNA, the CDR3 is TGTGCCAGTAGCGATACTCAGGGAATTTATAGCTCCTACGAGCAGTACTTC. As protein: CASSDTQGIYSSYEQYF. The V gene is TRBV19, the J gene TRBJ2-7, with TRBD1 as a possible D gene (5 bases). Trimming cost V 6 bases and J 0 bases, with 21 bases left between them. This CDR3 contains 17 residues. Germline CDR1 and CDR2: LNHDA and SQIVND (reference sequence).

V usage is TRBV5-5 and J usage is TRBJ1-3, with D perhaps TRBD1 (5 bases). This CDR3 has 13 amino acids. V gave up 7 bases and J gave up 5 bases, with 13 bases separating them. Germline-derived CDR1 and CDR2 are SGHKS and YYEKEE (reference sequence). The CDR3 region has the DNA TGTGCCAGCGCGGGACTCGTCCGAAACACCATATATTTT. Its translation: CASAGLVRNTIYF.

The chain uses TRBV2 and TRBJ2-7, with D possibly being TRBD1 (5 bases). V was pared by 8 bases and J by 2 bases, with 13 bases between. The length of the CDR3 is 13 residues. Germline CDR1 reads SNHLY; CDR2 reads FYNNEI. The CDR3 spells CASRRTTAYEQYF. The CDR3 DNA follows: TGTGCCAGCCGGCGGACGACAGCCTACGAGCAGTACTTC.

The CDR3 DNA sequence: TGTGCCTGGGAACACCCGGGAGGAACTGAAGCTTTCTTT. Encoded protein: CAWEHPGGTEAFF. The gene calls are TRBV30 and TRBJ1-1; unclear D gene. The V gene lost 5 bases and the J gene lost 5 bases, with 15 bases spanning the gap. Germline CDR1 reads GTSNPN; CDR2 reads SVGIG (reference sequence). The CDR3 spans 13 residues.

This clone was counted once. The chain combines TRBV28 with TRBJ2-1, with D perhaps matching TRBD2 (5 bases). This CDR3 spans 14 amino acids. V was cut by 4 bases and J by 6 bases, with 13 bases left in between. Per germline, CDR1 MDHEN and CDR2 SYDVKM. The CDR3 DNA follows: TGTGCCAGCAGTTCTCAAGGACTTTTCAATGAGCAGTTCTTC. Protein product: CASSSQGLFNEQFF.

The rearrangement uses TRBV15 and TRBJ1-2; possible D gene TRBD1, 6 bases. Germline CDR1 LNHNV, CDR2 YYDKDF (reference sequence). This CDR3 region has 14 residues. Trimming removed 5 bases at V and 7 bases at J, with 17 bases between. CDR3 amino acids: CATSRGTGTTGYTF. The DNA for the CDR3 is TGTGCCACCAGCCGAGGCACCGGGACAACTGGCTACACCTTC. The full variable domain, in which reference TRBV15 and TRBJ1-2 provide the parts outside the CDR3, is DAMVIQNPRYQVTQFGKPVTLSCSQTLNHNVMYWYQQKSSQAPKLLFHYYDKDFNNEADTPDNFQSRRPNTSFCFLDIRSPGLGDTAMYLCATSRGTGTTGYTFGSGTRLTVV.

The chain recombines TRBV11-2 with TRBJ1-6; D not resolved. CDR1 and CDR2 (germline): SGHAT, FQNNGV. With 1 base removed from V and 8 bases from J, the gap between germline ends came to 6 bases. This CDR3 is 13 amino acids long. CDR3 bases: TGTGCCAGCAGCTTAGTCGCGGATTCACCCCTCCACTTT. Encoded protein: CASSLVADSPLHF.

The V gene is TRBV11-3, the J gene TRBJ1-2, with D maybe TRBD1 (5 bases). The V gene's germline CDR1 is SGHNT and CDR2 YENEEA. This CDR3 has 16 amino acids. V was trimmed by 5 bases and J by 4 bases, leaving 20 bases between them. The CDR3 here is CASSRAGGYGTYGYTF. DNA of the CDR3: TGTGCCAGCAGCCGGGCGGGAGGATACGGGACCTATGGCTACACCTTC.

The chain combines TRBV5-4 with TRBJ2-5, with TRBD1 identical over 7 bases. This CDR3 comprises 15 residues. V gave up 3 bases and J gave up 5 bases; unmatched junction bases: 10. Germline CDR1 and CDR2: SGHNT and YYREEE (reference sequence). The CDR3 DNA is TGTGCCAGCAGCTCCAGCCTAGGGGGCTTTGAGACCCAGTACTTC. This codes for CASSSSLGGFETQYF.

The chain is built from TRBV12-3 or TRBV12-4 and TRBJ1-1; no clear D gene. The CDR3 extends over 13 amino acids. V was clipped by 3 bases and J by 0 bases, with 5 bases between them. The CDR3: CASSFYLNTEAFF. CDR3 DNA: TGTGCCAGCAGTTTTTATCTGAACACTGAAGCTTTCTTT.

The genes are TRBV14 and TRBJ2-1; TRBD2 aligns across 8 bases. In germline, CDR1 is SGHDN, CDR2 FVKESK. J was trimmed by 15 bases and V by 4 bases; bases with no gene match: 17. The CDR3 loop spans 15 amino acids. The CDR3 sequence is CASSPSGEAGGRWFF. The CDR3 DNA reads TGTGCCAGCAGCCCATCGGGAGAGGCGGGGGGAAGGTGGTTCTTC.